The 7 T cell receptor beta chains in this list originate from one sample, sequenced in a study of blood T cell repertoires in COVID-19. The data were produced by immunoSEQ multiplex PCR, yet TCRdb's version contains in-frame clones alone and is incomplete. The data contain some 35,000 clones, approximately 88% of them singletons. The source material was peripheral blood. The origin of the receptors is a man aged 55-75 years with active COVID-19.

The V call is TRBV10-1, the J call TRBJ1-6; perhaps TRBD1 as D (6 bases). Germline V gene data show CDR1 as WNHNN and CDR2 as SYGVQD (reference sequence). The germline V and J ends were trimmed by 4 bases and 9 bases, with 10 bases remaining between them. The CDR3 spans 13 residues. The CDR3 is CASSGTVGSPLHF. CDR3 sequence (DNA): TGCGCCAGCAGTGGGACAGTTGGTTCACCCCTCCACTTT.

This clone was seen only a few times. The chain combines TRBV3-1 (or the pseudogene TRBV3-2) with TRBJ2-1; D might be TRBD2 (6 bases). Per the germline V gene, CDR1 is LGHDT and CDR2 is YNNKEL (reference sequence). The CDR3 spans 16 residues. Trimming pared 1 base from V and 7 bases from J, leaving 17 bases between. The CDR3 region is CASSQGSLGGGNEQFF. CDR3 in DNA: TGTGCCAGCAGCCAAGGAAGCCTCGGGGGAGGAAATGAGCAGTTCTTC.

J is TRBJ2-7 and V is TRBV7-6; TRBD2 matches 10 bases. J gave up 2 bases and V 5 bases, and 9 bases lay outside the gene matches. Germline-derived CDR1 and CDR2 are SGHVS and FNYEAQ. The CDR3 is 16 residues long. CDR3 loop: CASSGTGTSEAYEQYF. CDR3 coding DNA: TGTGCCAGCAGCGGTACCGGGACTAGCGAAGCCTACGAGCAGTACTTC.

The rearrangement links TRBV5-1 to TRBJ2-7; TRBD2 matches 13 bases. From germline, CDR1 is SGHRS and CDR2 YFSETQ. The CDR3 covers 16 residues. Trimming removed 4 bases from V and 9 bases from J; junction bases left unmatched: 13. This chain's CDR3 is CASSLTGTSGNVGQYF. The DNA of the CDR3 is TGCGCCAGCAGCCTGACCGGGACTAGCGGGAATGTCGGGCAGTACTTC.

The V gene is TRBV5-1, the J gene TRBJ2-7, with a possible D match to TRBD1 (5 bases). The CDR3 runs to 14 residues. Germline V gene sequence: CDR1 SGHRS, CDR2 YFSETQ. Trimming pared 0 bases from V and 0 bases from J, leaving 7 bases between. CDR3 DNA: TGCGCCAGCAGCTTGGTTGGGGCCTCCTACGAGCAGTACTTC. Translating gives CASSLVGASYEQYF.

J is TRBJ2-7 and V is TRBV30; D remains unclear. This CDR3 contains 11 residues. CDR1 and CDR2 (germline): GTSNPN, SVGIG (reference sequence). Trimming removed 2 bases at V and 4 bases at J, with 6 bases between. The CDR3 DNA reads as TGTGCCTGGAGTAAGCAATACGAGCAGTACTTC. Protein: CAWSKQYEQYF.

V gene TRBV30 combines with J gene TRBJ2-1; D might be TRBD2 (5 bases). The CDR3 is 11 residues long. Trimming removed 5 bases from V and 13 bases from J, with 15 bases in between. The germline CDR1 and CDR2 sequences are GTSNPN and SVGIG (reference sequence). CDR3 nucleotide sequence: TGTGCCTGGGGGGAGCCCGGACGTCAGTTCTTC. This encodes CAWGEPGRQFF.